Sequencing of this T cell receptor (beta chain) was carried out in a study of blood T cell repertoires in COVID-19. Study context: The United States, Italy and Spain were the sources of the acute and convalescent COVID-19 samples. From T cells, B-cell-depleted T cells, or PBMCs came the material, which was cDNA or gDNA.

Germline V gives CDR1 SNHLY, CDR2 FYNNEI. V lost 5 bases and J 1 base, leaving 9 bases between the germline ends. The CDR3 contains 13 residues. Original processing methods: Counts of nucleated cells, estimated from reference gene primer amplification, were obtained. Assay: immunoSEQ multiplex PCR; the TCRdb copy retains only in-frame clones and omits some. The V and J calls and clone size are taken from that table; D and trimming were inferred from the DNA. The table lists about 140,000 clones, about three quarters of them singletons. The sample was peripheral blood. V is TRBV2 and J is TRBJ2-7; D may be TRBD1 (5 bases). The sequence was collected from a man aged 45 to 65 with acute or convalescent COVID-19. Here the CDR3 reads CASSSRVSYEQYV. The CDR3 region has the DNA TGTGCCAGCAGTTCCAGGGTGTCCTACGAGCAGTACGTC.